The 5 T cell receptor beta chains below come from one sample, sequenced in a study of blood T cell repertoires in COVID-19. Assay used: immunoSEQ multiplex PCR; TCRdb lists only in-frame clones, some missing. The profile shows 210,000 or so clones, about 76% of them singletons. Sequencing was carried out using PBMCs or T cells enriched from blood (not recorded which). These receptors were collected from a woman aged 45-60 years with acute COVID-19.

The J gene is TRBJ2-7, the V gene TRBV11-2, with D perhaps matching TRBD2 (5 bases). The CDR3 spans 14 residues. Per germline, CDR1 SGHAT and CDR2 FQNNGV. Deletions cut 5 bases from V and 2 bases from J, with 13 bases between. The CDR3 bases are TGTGCCAGCAGCCCGGACTGGGGAACCTACGAGCAGTACTTC. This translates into CASSPDWGTYEQYF.

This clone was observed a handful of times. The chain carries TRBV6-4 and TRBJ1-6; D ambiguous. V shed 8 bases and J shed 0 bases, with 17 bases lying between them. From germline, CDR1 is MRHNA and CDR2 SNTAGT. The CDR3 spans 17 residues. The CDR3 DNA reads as TGTGCCAGCCCTCCGGAGGTCTCAAGCTCCTATAATTCACCCCTCCACTTT. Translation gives CASPPEVSSSYNSPLHF.

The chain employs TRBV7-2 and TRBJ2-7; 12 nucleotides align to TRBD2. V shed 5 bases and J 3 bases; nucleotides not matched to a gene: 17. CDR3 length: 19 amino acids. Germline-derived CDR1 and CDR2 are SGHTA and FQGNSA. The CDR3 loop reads CASSTRYQTSGSKGYEQYF. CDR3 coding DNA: TGTGCCAGCAGCACAAGGTACCAGACTAGCGGGAGTAAGGGCTACGAGCAGTACTTC.

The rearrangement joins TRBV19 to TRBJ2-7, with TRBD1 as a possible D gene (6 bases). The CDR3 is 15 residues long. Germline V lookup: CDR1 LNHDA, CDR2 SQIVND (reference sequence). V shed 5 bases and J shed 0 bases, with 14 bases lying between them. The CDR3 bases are TGTGCCAGTAGTCCCCGGACAGACTTCTCCTACGAGCAGTACTTC. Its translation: CASSPRTDFSYEQYF.

CDR3: CASSPGLAVVNIQYF. The CDR3 nucleotides read TGTGCCAGTAGTCCGGGACTAGCGGTTGTGAACATTCAGTACTTC. The chain recombines TRBV19 with TRBJ2-4, with 11 bases matching TRBD2. The ends lost 5 bases at V and 7 bases at J; junction bases unmatched: 7. CDR1 and CDR2 from the germline V gene are LNHDA and SQIVND (reference sequence). CDR3 length: 15 residues.